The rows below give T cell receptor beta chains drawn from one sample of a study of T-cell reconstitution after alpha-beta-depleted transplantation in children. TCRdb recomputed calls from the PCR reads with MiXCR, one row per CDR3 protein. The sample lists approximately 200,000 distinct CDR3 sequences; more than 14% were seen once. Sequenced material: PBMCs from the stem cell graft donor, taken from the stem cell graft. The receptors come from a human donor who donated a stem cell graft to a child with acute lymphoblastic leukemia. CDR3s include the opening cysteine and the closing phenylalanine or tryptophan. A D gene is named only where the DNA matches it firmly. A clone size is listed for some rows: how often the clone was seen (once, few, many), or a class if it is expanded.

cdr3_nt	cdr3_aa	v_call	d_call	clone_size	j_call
TGCAGTGCTAGAGCTTTAGCGGGAGAGTGGAATGAGCAGTTCTTC	CSARALAGEWNEQFF	TRBV20-1	TRBD2	many	TRBJ2-1
TGTGCCAGCAGCCCCCGGGAGAGCAATCAGCCCCAGCATTTT	CASSPRESNQPQHF	TRBV7-2	NA	many	TRBJ1-5
TGTGCCAGCACCGATACTACGACCTCCTTCATTTACAATGAGCAGTTCTTC	CASTDTTTSFIYNEQFF	TRBV6-1	NA	many	TRBJ2-1
TGCAGTGCTAGAGTGCTCGCGGGAGGGTCCTACAATGAGCAGTTCTTC	CSARVLAGGSYNEQFF	TRBV20-1	TRBD2	many	TRBJ2-1
TGCGCCAGCAGCTTTTCCGAGACAGAGACCCAGTACTTC	CASSFSETETQYF	TRBV5-1	NA	NA	TRBJ2-5
TGCGCCAGCAACCGTGGGGAGGGCCCCACAGATACGCAGTATTTT	CASNRGEGPTDTQYF	TRBV5-1	TRBD2	many	TRBJ2-3
TGTGCCAGCAGCGTAGCAGGGACAGGCGAAAAACTGTTTTTT	CASSVAGTGEKLFF	TRBV9	TRBD1	many	TRBJ1-4
TGTGCCAGCTCACCAGTAGAGGGATATGAAAAACTGTTTTTT	CASSPVEGYEKLFF	TRBV18	NA	many	TRBJ1-4
TGTGCCAGCAGTTTGTGGGCCTCCGGGGACATGAACACTGAAGCTTTCTTT	CASSLWASGDMNTEAFF	TRBV28	NA	NA	TRBJ1-1
TGCGCCAGCAGCTTGGACAGGGTCGTCGATTCACCCCTCCACTTT	CASSLDRVVDSPLHF	TRBV5-1	NA	many	TRBJ1-6
TGCAGTGCGGGACAGCGAAGACAGCCCCAGCATTTT	CSAGQRRQPQHF	TRBV20-1	TRBD1	many	TRBJ1-5
TGTGCCAGCAGTTTTCCGGGGGCGAAAAGGTATGAGCAGTTCTTC	CASSFPGAKRYEQFF	TRBV12-3/TRBV12-4	NA	NA	TRBJ2-1
TGCGCCAGCAGCTTGGTTGGAAGGACAGTGAACACTGAAGCTTTCTTT	CASSLVGRTVNTEAFF	TRBV5-1	NA	NA	TRBJ1-1
TGCGCCAGCAGCTTGGAGGCAGGGATCTATGGCTACACCTTC	CASSLEAGIYGYTF	TRBV5-1	NA	many	TRBJ1-2
TGTGCCAGCAGACCGGGACCGGGGGGCACTGAAGCTTTCTTT	CASRPGPGGTEAFF	TRBV7-2	NA	many	TRBJ1-1
TGTGCCAGCGGACTAGCGGGTGACTACGAGCAGTACTTC	CASGLAGDYEQYF	TRBV27	TRBD2	many	TRBJ2-7
TGCGCCAGCAGCTTCTCTCCCCCCTACAATGAGCAGTTCTTC	CASSFSPPYNEQFF	TRBV5-1	NA	few	TRBJ2-1
TGCAGCGTTGCCTCGGAGACGGGGGATGGCTACACCTTC	CSVASETGDGYTF	TRBV29-1	NA	many	TRBJ1-2
TGTGCCAGCAGCGTAGTCCCGGGACCGAACACCGGGGAGCTGTTTTTT	CASSVVPGPNTGELFF	TRBV9	NA	many	TRBJ2-2
TGTGCCAGCAGGTCTAGCGGAACCTACAATGAGCAGTTCTTC	CASRSSGTYNEQFF	TRBV12-3/TRBV12-4	TRBD2	many	TRBJ2-1
TGTGCCAGCAGCCTAAGACAGGGAGGCTATGGCTACACCTTC	CASSLRQGGYGYTF	TRBV3-1	TRBD1	few	TRBJ1-2
TGTGCCAGCAGGGAGACAGTGAACTACGAGCAGTACTTC	CASRETVNYEQYF	TRBV12-3/TRBV12-4	NA	many	TRBJ2-7
TGTGCCAGCAGTTTTGGACAGGGCAGCACAGATACGCAGTATTTT	CASSFGQGSTDTQYF	TRBV27	TRBD1	many	TRBJ2-3
TGTGCCAGCAGTCCCCGAGCAGATACGCAGTATTTT	CASSPRADTQYF	TRBV27	NA	many	TRBJ2-3
TGTGCCAGCAGCTTGGTGCAGGGCGACACCGGGGAGCTGTTTTTT	CASSLVQGDTGELFF	TRBV5-6	NA	many	TRBJ2-2
TGTGCCAGCAGCCAAAGAAGCGGGAGACCAGATACGCAGTATTTT	CASSQRSGRPDTQYF	TRBV3-1	TRBD2	many	TRBJ2-3
TGTGCCAGCAGCCAAGTAGTGGCGGGAGGATCCGAGCAGTACTTC	CASSQVVAGGSEQYF	TRBV3-1	TRBD2	NA	TRBJ2-7
TGCAGTGCTAGAGCGGGACTAGCGGATAGCACAGATACGCAGTATTTT	CSARAGLADSTDTQYF	TRBV20-1	TRBD2	NA	TRBJ2-3
TGTGCCAGCAGTGAAGAGTCCTCACTCTACGAGCAGTACTTC	CASSEESSLYEQYF	TRBV6-1	NA	NA	TRBJ2-7
TGTGCCAGCAGCTTTGGGGACAGGGGTAGCAATCAGCCCCAGCATTTT	CASSFGDRGSNQPQHF	TRBV7-8	TRBD1	many	TRBJ1-5
TGCAGTGCTAGTTTAAGGGTTTCGGGGTGGCTTCGAGAGACCCAGTACTTC	CSASLRVSGWLRETQYF	TRBV20-1	NA	many	TRBJ2-5
TGCAGTGCCCGGAAGCGACCAGATACGCAGTATTTT	CSARKRPDTQYF	TRBV20-1	NA	many	TRBJ2-3
TGTGCCAGCAGCTTAGGGGCAGCCTCAGGGACCCAGTACTTC	CASSLGAASGTQYF	TRBV7-2	NA	NA	TRBJ2-5
TGTGCCAGCAGCCGAAGGTCCGGGGCTAACACTGAAGCTTTCTTT	CASSRRSGANTEAFF	TRBV6-1	NA	many	TRBJ1-1
TGCAGCGGGACCGGGACAGGGAGCTACAATGAGCAGTTCTTC	CSGTGTGSYNEQFF	TRBV29-1	TRBD1	many	TRBJ2-1
TGCGCCAGCAGCGGGGACAGGGGGCCCTACGAGCAGTACTTC	CASSGDRGPYEQYF	TRBV5-1	TRBD1	few	TRBJ2-7
TGCAGTGCTAGTGCGCCGGGACTAGCGACCTACAATGAGCAGTTCTTC	CSASAPGLATYNEQFF	TRBV20-1	TRBD2	few	TRBJ2-1
TGTGCCTTCAGTTTTCGGGCGGGAGATTCGGCCTCCTACAATGAGCAGTTCTTC	CAFSFRAGDSASYNEQFF	TRBV11-3	TRBD2	NA	TRBJ2-1
TGCGCCAGCAGCTTGGACAGGGGGCTAAACACCGGGGAGCTGTTTTTT	CASSLDRGLNTGELFF	TRBV5-1	TRBD1	NA	TRBJ2-2
TGCGCCAGCAGCTTGGCGACTAGTCACTCCTACGAGCAGTACTTC	CASSLATSHSYEQYF	TRBV5-1	NA	NA	TRBJ2-7
TGTGCCAGCAGCCCTCCCGGGGTTTACAATGAGCAGTTCTTC	CASSPPGVYNEQFF	TRBV7-9	NA	many	TRBJ2-1